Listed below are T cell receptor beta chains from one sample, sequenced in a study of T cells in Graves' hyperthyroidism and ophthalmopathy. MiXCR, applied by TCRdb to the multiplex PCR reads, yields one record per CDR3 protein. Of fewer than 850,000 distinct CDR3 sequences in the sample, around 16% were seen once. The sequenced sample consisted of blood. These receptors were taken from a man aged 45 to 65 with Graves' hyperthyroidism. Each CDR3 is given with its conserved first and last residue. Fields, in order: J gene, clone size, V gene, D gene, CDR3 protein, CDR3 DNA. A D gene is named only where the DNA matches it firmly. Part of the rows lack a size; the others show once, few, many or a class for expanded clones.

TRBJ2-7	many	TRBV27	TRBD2	CASSPAPLAGVGQYF	TGTGCCAGCAGTCCCGCCCCTCTAGCGGGAGTAGGGCAGTACTTC
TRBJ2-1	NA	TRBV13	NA	CASSLDGARNNEQFF	TGTGCCAGCAGCTTAGACGGAGCCCGTAACAATGAGCAGTTCTTC
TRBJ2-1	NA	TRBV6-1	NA	CASSADGGYNEQFF	TGTGCCAGCAGTGCCGACGGAGGCTACAATGAGCAGTTCTTC
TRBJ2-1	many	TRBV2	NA	CAREQGTYNEQFF	TGTGCCAGGGAGCAGGGGACCTACAATGAGCAGTTCTTC
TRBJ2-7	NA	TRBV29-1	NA	CSVDQHHPGEQYF	TGCAGCGTTGATCAGCACCACCCCGGCGAGCAGTACTTC
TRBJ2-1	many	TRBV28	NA	CASTPGLSYNEQFF	TGTGCCAGCACCCCTGGACTCTCCTACAATGAGCAGTTCTTC
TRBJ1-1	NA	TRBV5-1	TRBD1	CASSSQSGQLNTEAFF	TGCGCCAGCAGCTCTCAATCGGGACAGCTGAACACTGAAGCTTTCTTT
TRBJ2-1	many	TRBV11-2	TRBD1	CASSSDRVLNEQFF	TGTGCCAGCAGCTCAGACAGGGTGCTCAATGAGCAGTTCTTC
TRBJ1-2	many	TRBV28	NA	CASSPPWGSYGYTF	TGTGCCAGCAGTCCCCCGTGGGGAAGCTATGGCTACACCTTC
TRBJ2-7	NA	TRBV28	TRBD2	CASSLLAGGSEQYF	TGTGCCAGCAGTTTACTAGCGGGAGGCAGCGAGCAGTACTTC
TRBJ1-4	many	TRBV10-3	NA	CATAGSATNEKLFF	TGTGCCACCGCAGGGTCAGCAACTAATGAAAAACTGTTTTTT
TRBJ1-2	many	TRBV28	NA	CASTASVGGMRRRYTF	TGTGCCAGTACCGCATCGGTCGGGGGAATGAGGCGCCGCTACACCTTC
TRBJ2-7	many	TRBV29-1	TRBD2	CSVSGGSYEQYF	TGCAGCGTTTCGGGGGGGTCCTACGAGCAGTACTTC
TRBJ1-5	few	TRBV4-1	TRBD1	CASSQPGTGNQPQHF	TGCGCCAGCAGCCAACCCGGGACAGGGAATCAGCCCCAGCATTTT
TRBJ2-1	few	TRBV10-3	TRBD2	CATRGRGLYNEQFF	TGTGCCACCCGAGGACGGGGACTATACAATGAGCAGTTCTTC
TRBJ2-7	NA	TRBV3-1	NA	CASSAPGEQYF	TGTGCCAGCAGCGCCCCGGGCGAGCAGTACTTC
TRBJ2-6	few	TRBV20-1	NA	CSARGFSGANVLTF	TGCAGTGCTAGGGGGTTTTCTGGGGCCAACGTCCTGACTTTC
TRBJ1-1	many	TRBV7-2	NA	CASSRNQVNTEAFF	TGTGCCAGCAGCCGTAACCAAGTGAACACTGAAGCTTTCTTT
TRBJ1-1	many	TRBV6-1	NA	CASSKLTGNAEAFF	TGTGCCAGCAGTAAACTTACAGGGAACGCTGAAGCTTTCTTT
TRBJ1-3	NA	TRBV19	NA	CASSTRRILGNTIYF	TGTGCCAGTAGTACACGACGGATTCTCGGAAACACCATATATTTT
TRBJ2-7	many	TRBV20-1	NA	CSASRVGYEQYF	TGCAGTGCTTCCCGGGTAGGCTACGAGCAGTACTTC
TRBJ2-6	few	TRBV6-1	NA	CATTPSGANVLTF	TGTGCCACCACCCCCTCTGGGGCCAACGTCCTGACTTTC
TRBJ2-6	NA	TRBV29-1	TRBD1	CSVSTGGSSGANVLTF	TGCAGCGTTTCGACAGGGGGAAGCTCTGGGGCCAACGTCCTGACTTTC
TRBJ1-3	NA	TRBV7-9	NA	CASSLRQRGNTIYF	TGTGCCAGCAGCTTACGCCAGCGAGGAAACACCATATATTTT
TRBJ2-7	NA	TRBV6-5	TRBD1	CASSYGPTGGEQYF	TGTGCCAGCAGTTACGGGCCAACAGGGGGCGAGCAGTACTTC
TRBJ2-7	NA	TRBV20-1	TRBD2	CSASGGMGGGAYEQYF	TGCAGTGCTAGTGGGGGGATGGGGGGAGGGGCTTACGAGCAGTACTTC
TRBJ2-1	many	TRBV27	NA	CASSLSANNEQFF	TGTGCCAGCAGTTTATCGGCTAACAATGAGCAGTTCTTC
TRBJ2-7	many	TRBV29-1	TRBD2	CSVETLAEDYEQYF	TGCAGCGTTGAGACGCTAGCGGAGGACTACGAGCAGTACTTC
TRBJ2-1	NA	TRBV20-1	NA	CSASYSGGQFF	TGCAGTGCTAGTTACTCCGGGGGGCAGTTCTTC
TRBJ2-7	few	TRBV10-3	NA	CAISGNYEQYF	TGTGCCATCTCGGGGAACTACGAGCAGTACTTC
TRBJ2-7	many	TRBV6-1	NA	CASSEASPNSYEQYF	TGTGCCAGCAGTGAAGCGAGCCCGAACTCCTACGAGCAGTACTTC
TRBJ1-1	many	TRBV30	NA	CAWRLRRMNTEAFF	TGTGCCTGGAGGCTTCGACGGATGAACACTGAAGCTTTCTTT
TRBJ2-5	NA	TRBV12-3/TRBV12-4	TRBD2	CASRGTSGLREETQYF	TGTGCCAGCAGGGGGACTAGCGGCCTGAGGGAGGAGACCCAGTACTTC
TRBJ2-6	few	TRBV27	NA	CASSLDRSTGANVLTF	TGTGCCAGCAGCCTAGACAGGAGTACTGGGGCCAACGTCCTGACTTTC
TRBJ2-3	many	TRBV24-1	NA	CATSDPRQGIVGTDTQYF	TGTGCCACCAGTGATCCTCGACAAGGGATCGTCGGCACAGATACGCAGTATTTT
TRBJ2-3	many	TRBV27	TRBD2	CASTVRESTDTQYF	TGTGCCAGCACCGTGCGGGAGTCCACAGATACGCAGTATTTT
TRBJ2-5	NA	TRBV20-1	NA	CSARALLGSGVETQYF	TGCAGTGCTAGGGCCCTCTTGGGGAGTGGTGTAGAGACCCAGTACTTC
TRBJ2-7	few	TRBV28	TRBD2	CASSPPTSGAYEQYF	TGTGCCAGCAGTCCTCCGACTAGCGGCGCCTACGAGCAGTACTTC
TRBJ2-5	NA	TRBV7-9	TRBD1	CASSLVSGTGASWGYQETQYF	TGTGCCAGCAGCTTAGTTTCCGGGACAGGGGCCTCTTGGGGATACCAAGAGACCCAGTACTTC
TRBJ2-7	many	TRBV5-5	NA	CASSLEPPTGPTRQYF	TGTGCCAGCAGCTTGGAACCCCCCACAGGACCTACGAGGCAGTACTTC